This T cell receptor (beta chain) was recorded in a study of blood T cell repertoires in COVID-19. Study-level information: Donors in the United States, Italy and Spain gave samples during acute or convalescent COVID-19.

V lost 0 bases and J lost 1; bases outside the gene matches: 3. The CDR3 covers 15 residues. The germline V gene has CDR1 SGDLS and CDR2 YYNGEE. The assay was immunoSEQ multiplex PCR, and TCRdb's table has in-frame clones only and misses some. The sample contains about 110,000 clones, 65% to 90% of which appear only once. The chain couples TRBV9 to TRBJ2-7; TRBD1 matches at 8 bases. The material sequenced was peripheral blood. This TCR was sampled from a woman aged 55-75 years with acute or convalescent COVID-19. The CDR3 protein is CASSVAWDRSYEQYF. In DNA, the CDR3 is TGTGCCAGCAGCGTAGCTTGGGACAGGTCCTACGAGCAGTACTTC. Full variable domain (missing parts from reference TRBV9 and TRBJ2-7): DSGVTQTPKHLITATGQRVTLRCSPRSGDLSVYWYQQSLDQGLQFLIQYYNGEERAKGNILERFSAQQFPDLHSELNLSSLELGDSALYFCASSVAWDRSYEQYFGPGTRLTVT.